This T cell receptor (beta chain) was sequenced during a study of cytomegalovirus exposure and HLA in healthy donors. Turning to this clone: Antigen unknown.

Use of 60 Vbeta and 13 Jbeta primers characterized the PCR. Sequencing used immunoSEQ multiplex PCR; TCRdb keeps in-frame clones, though not all of them. The sample includes under 250,000 clones, roughly 80% seen only once; the top ten take less than 3%. CDR3 size: 15 residues. Germline V gene data show CDR1 as SEHNR and CDR2 as FQNEAQ (reference sequence). V gave up 5 bases and J gave up 7 bases; unmatched junction bases: 9. Overall study results and limits: Common viral pathogens (according to a later analysis) appeared linked to several of the most significant clusters.

Sequenced: PBMCs. The gene calls are TRBV7-9 and TRBJ1-4; 8 bases map to TRBD1. The TCR sequence derives from a woman aged 40 to 50 in good health and CMV-seronegative. Here the CDR3 DNA reads TGTGCCAGCAGCCCGACCGGGACAGGAACTGAAAAACTGTTTTTT. The encoded protein is CASSPTGTGTEKLFF. Full variable domain (missing parts from reference TRBV7-9 and TRBJ1-4): DTGVSQNPRHKITKRGQNVTFRCDPISEHNRLYWYRQTLGQGPEFLTYFQNEAQLEKSRLLSDRFSAERPKGSFSTLEIQRTEQGDSAMYLCASSPTGTGTEKLFFGSGTQLSVL.